A selection of T cell receptor beta chains follows, all from one sample in a study of cytomegalovirus exposure and HLA in healthy donors. Sequencing used immunoSEQ multiplex PCR; TCRdb keeps in-frame clones, though not all of them. The sample shows about 140,000 clones, roughly 78% of them seen only once. The sequenced material came from PBMCs. The receptor source for this set is a young man in good health and CMV-seronegative. Each CDR3 is given with its conserved first and last residue. Each record gives: D gene, J gene, V gene, clone size, CDR3 protein, CDR3 DNA. The D gene is left open where the match is weak. Some rows have no size entry. The others give once, few or many, or a class for an expanded clone.

>-|TRBJ2-1|TRBV13|-
CASTDQWEPQGGNEQFF
TGTGCCAGTACCGACCAGTGGGAGCCCCAGGGGGGAAATGAGCAGTTCTTC
>TRBD2|TRBJ2-7|TRBV7-9|-
CASSSRETGLEQYF
TGTGCCAGCAGCTCGCGGGAGACCGGCCTCGAGCAGTACTTC
>-|TRBJ1-1|TRBV9|few
CASSARNDMNTEAFF
TGTGCCAGCAGCGCCAGGAACGATATGAACACTGAAGCTTTCTTT
>TRBD2|TRBJ2-2|TRBV5-1|-
CASSPWTSGAGELFF
TGCGCCAGCAGCCCCTGGACTAGCGGGGCCGGGGAGCTGTTTTTT
>-|TRBJ2-7|TRBV4-1|-
CASSQDGDREAYEQYF
TGCGCCAGCAGCCAAGACGGAGACAGAGAAGCCTACGAGCAGTACTTC
>TRBD2|TRBJ2-2|TRBV7-9|-
CASSLVPGLAGVSTGELFF
TGTGCCAGCAGCTTAGTCCCGGGACTAGCGGGAGTAAGCACCGGGGAGCTGTTTTTT
>TRBD2|TRBJ2-7|TRBV10-3|few
CAISPGLADYEQYF
TGTGCCATCAGCCCGGGACTAGCGGATTACGAGCAGTACTTC
>TRBD2|TRBJ2-7|TRBV11-2|few
CASSKSGRALYEQYF
TGTGCCAGCAGCAAATCCGGGAGGGCGTTATACGAGCAGTACTTC
>TRBD2|TRBJ2-1|TRBV11-2|-
CASSLDWSGRAAEQFF
TGTGCCAGCAGCTTAGATTGGAGCGGGAGGGCCGCTGAGCAGTTCTTC
>-|TRBJ2-1|TRBV29-1|-
CSVEIIGGSYNEQFF
TGCAGCGTTGAGATCATCGGCGGATCCTACAATGAGCAGTTCTTC
>TRBD1|TRBJ2-2|TRBV19|-
CASRDRGRNTGELFF
TGTGCCAGTAGAGACAGGGGTCGGAACACCGGGGAGCTGTTTTTT
>-|TRBJ2-7|TRBV7-9|-
CASSLEGREQYF
TGTGCCAGCAGCTTAGAGGGGCGCGAGCAGTACTTC
>-|TRBJ2-7|TRBV6-6|-
CASSIQGYEQYF
TGTGCCAGCAGTATCCAGGGTTACGAGCAGTACTTC
>-|TRBJ2-1|TRBV9|-
CASSVTGSSYNEQFF
TGTGCCAGCAGCGTTACAGGGAGCTCTTACAATGAGCAGTTCTTC
>-|TRBJ1-1|TRBV30|-
CAWNGGRNTEAFF
TGTGCCTGGAATGGAGGGAGGAACACTGAAGCTTTCTTT
>TRBD1|TRBJ1-5|TRBV25-1|-
CASSELGTGGDQPQNF
TGTGCCAGCAGTGAATTAGGGACAGGGGGCGATCAGCCCCAGAATTTT
>TRBD1|TRBJ2-7|TRBV28|-
CASSRTGDIGEQYF
TGTGCCAGCAGTAGGACAGGGGATATCGGCGAGCAGTACTTC
>-|TRBJ1-1|TRBV10-3|few
CAISRESREAFF
TGTGCCATCAGTAGGGAGTCACGTGAAGCTTTCTTT
>TRBD1|TRBJ1-5|TRBV6-5|-
CASSDREGNQPQNF
TGTGCCAGCTCGGACAGGGAGGGGAATCAGCCCCAGAATTTT
>TRBD1|TRBJ1-5|TRBV2|-
CASRADRAYSNQPQHF
TGTGCCAGCAGAGCCGACAGGGCCTATAGCAATCAGCCCCAGCATTTT
>TRBD1|TRBJ2-4|TRBV28|once
CASRPQTGGKNIQYF
TGTGCCAGCAGACCCCAGACAGGGGGCAAAAACATTCAGTACTTC
>TRBD2|TRBJ2-1|TRBV6-4|few
CASSDPGLGVDEQFF
TGTGCCAGCAGTGACCCGGGACTAGGGGTGGATGAGCAGTTCTTC
>-|TRBJ1-4|TRBV6-1|-
CASAGNRGGEKLFF
TGTGCCAGCGCCGGAAATCGCGGGGGTGAAAAACTGTTTTTT
>TRBD1|TRBJ1-3|TRBV28|-
CASSRDSTISGNTIYF
TGTGCCAGCAGTCGGGACAGTACTATCTCTGGAAACACCATATATTTT
>-|TRBJ1-3|TRBV29-1|-
CSVEIHVRSGNTIYF
TGCAGCGTTGAAATCCACGTTAGATCTGGAAACACCATATATTTT
>-|TRBJ1-5|TRBV28|-
CASSFLQASNQPQHF
TGTGCCAGCAGTTTCTTACAGGCGTCCAATCAGCCCCAGCATTTT
>-|TRBJ1-2|TRBV7-2|-
CASSLGHRASGYTF
TGTGCCAGCAGCTTAGGGCACAGGGCTAGTGGCTACACCTTC
>-|TRBJ1-5|TRBV28|-
CASSWLVQLSSNQPQHF
TGTGCCAGCAGTTGGTTAGTTCAACTTTCTAGCAATCAGCCCCAGCATTTT
>-|TRBJ1-6|TRBV5-1|few
CASRLEGLGVSPLHF
TGCGCCAGCAGACTGGAAGGACTAGGGGTCTCACCCCTCCACTTT
>-|TRBJ2-7|TRBV7-8|-
CASSRTEAYEQYF
TGTGCCAGTAGCCGGACAGAAGCCTACGAGCAGTACTTC
>TRBD1|TRBJ2-1|TRBV5-4|-
CASSLYRGQGENEQFF
TGTGCCAGCAGCTTGTATAGGGGACAGGGTGAGAATGAGCAGTTCTTC
>TRBD2|TRBJ2-3|TRBV6-5|once
CASSLAGPPDTQYF
TGTGCCAGCAGTTTAGCGGGGCCGCCAGATACGCAGTATTTT
>TRBD1|TRBJ1-1|TRBV6-5|once
CASSYRGGMENTEAFF
TGTGCCAGCAGTTATCGAGGGGGCATGGAGAACACTGAAGCTTTCTTT
>-|TRBJ1-1|TRBV7-2|-
CASSLGLQGINTEAFF
TGTGCCAGCAGCTTAGGCCTGCAGGGGATCAACACTGAAGCTTTCTTT
>TRBD2|TRBJ2-7|TRBV28|-
CASSLRGELSYEQYF
TGTGCCAGCAGTTTACGGGGGGAACTCTCCTACGAGCAGTACTTC
>TRBD2|TRBJ2-5|TRBV9|-
CASSVEPGGRGETQYF
TGTGCCAGCAGCGTAGAACCGGGGGGGCGGGGGGAGACCCAGTACTTC
>TRBD1|TRBJ2-1|TRBV7-6|few
CASSRQGIYNEQFF
TGTGCCAGCAGCCGACAGGGAATCTACAATGAGCAGTTCTTC
>TRBD1|TRBJ2-7|TRBV6-4|once
CASRLQGQGSYEQYF
TGTGCCAGCAGATTACAGGGGCAAGGAAGCTACGAGCAGTACTTC
>-|TRBJ1-2|TRBV27|-
CASRAQSYNYGYTF
TGTGCCAGCAGAGCACAGTCCTATAACTATGGCTACACCTTC
>TRBD1|TRBJ2-1|TRBV6-7|-
CASSNRGTAFF
TGTGCCAGCAGTAACAGGGGCACTGCGTTCTTC
>-|TRBJ1-2|TRBV6-1|-
CASSEAGVGRGNYGYTF
TGTGCCAGCAGTGAAGCAGGGGTCGGCAGGGGTAACTATGGCTACACCTTC
>-|TRBJ2-3|TRBV29-1|few
CSVGWQLSTDTQYF
TGCAGCGTTGGGTGGCAGTTAAGCACAGATACGCAGTATTTT
>-|TRBJ1-3|TRBV5-1|-
CASSFGPGEKYF
TGCGCCAGCAGCTTCGGTCCGGGGGAAAAATATTTT
>TRBD1|TRBJ2-7|TRBV5-1|few
CASSSQGAGGSYEQYF
TGCGCCAGCAGCTCTCAGGGGGCTGGTGGCTCCTACGAGCAGTACTTC
>-|TRBJ1-2|TRBV28|once
CASSEQPNYGYTF
TGTGCCAGCAGTGAACAGCCGAACTATGGCTACACCTTC
>TRBD1|TRBJ1-2|TRBV6-5|-
CASSSIRTGDGYTF
TGTGCCAGCAGTTCCATAAGGACAGGGGATGGCTACACCTTC
>-|TRBJ1-2|TRBV5-6|-
CASSYPGNYGYTF
TGTGCCAGCAGCTACCCAGGAAACTATGGCTACACCTTC
>TRBD1|TRBJ2-7|TRBV7-9|-
CASSRGGTGGDEQYF
TGTGCCAGCAGCCGCGGTGGGACAGGGGGCGACGAGCAGTACTTC
>TRBD2|TRBJ2-3|TRBV6-5|-
CASRRDYSTDTQYF
TGTGCCAGCAGGCGGGACTATAGCACAGATACGCAGTATTTT
>-|TRBJ2-1|TRBV6-6|-
CASRKLSGPNYNEQFF
TGTGCCAGCAGAAAACTTAGCGGCCCCAACTACAATGAGCAGTTCTTC
>TRBD1|TRBJ2-1|TRBV9|-
CASSEGQRAYNEQFF
TGTGCCAGCAGCGAGGGACAGCGTGCCTACAATGAGCAGTTCTTC
>TRBD2|TRBJ2-2|TRBV5-1|-
CASSLVGGSGTLGNGELFF
TGCGCCAGCAGCTTGGTTGGAGGTAGCGGGACTCTCGGAAACGGGGAGCTGTTTTTT
>TRBD2|TRBJ2-6|TRBV4-2|-
CASSQPGLAGESGANVLTF
TGTGCCAGCAGCCAACCAGGACTAGCGGGAGAGTCGGGGGCCAACGTCCTGACTTTC
>-|TRBJ1-1|TRBV7-9|few
CASSLGGGTEAFF
TGTGCCAGCAGCTTAGGAGGTGGCACTGAAGCTTTCTTT